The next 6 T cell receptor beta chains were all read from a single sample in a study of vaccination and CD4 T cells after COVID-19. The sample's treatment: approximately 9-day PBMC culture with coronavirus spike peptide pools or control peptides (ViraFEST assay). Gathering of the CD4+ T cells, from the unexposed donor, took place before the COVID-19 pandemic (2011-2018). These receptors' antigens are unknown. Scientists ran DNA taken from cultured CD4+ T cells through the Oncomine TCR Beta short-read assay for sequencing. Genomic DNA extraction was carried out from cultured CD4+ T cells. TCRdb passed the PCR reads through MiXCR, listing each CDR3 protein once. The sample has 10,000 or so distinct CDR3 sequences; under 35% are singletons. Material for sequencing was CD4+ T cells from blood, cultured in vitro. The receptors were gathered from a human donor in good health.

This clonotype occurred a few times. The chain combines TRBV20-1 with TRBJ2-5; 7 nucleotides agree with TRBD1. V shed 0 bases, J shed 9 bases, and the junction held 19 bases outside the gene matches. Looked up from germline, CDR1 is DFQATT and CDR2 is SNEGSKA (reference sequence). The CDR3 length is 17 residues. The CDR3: CSARDLGTSGQGGPQYF. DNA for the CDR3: TGCAGTGCTAGAGATCTTGGGACATCGGGGCAAGGGGGCCCCCAGTACTTC.

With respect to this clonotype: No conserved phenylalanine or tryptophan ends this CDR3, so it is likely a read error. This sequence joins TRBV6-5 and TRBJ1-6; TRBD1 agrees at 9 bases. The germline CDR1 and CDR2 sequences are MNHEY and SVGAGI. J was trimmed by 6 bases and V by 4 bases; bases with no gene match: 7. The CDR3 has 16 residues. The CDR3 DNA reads TGTGCCAGCAGTTCACCGGGACAGGGACCTAATTCACCCCTCCACTCT. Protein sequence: CASSSPGQGPNSPLHS.

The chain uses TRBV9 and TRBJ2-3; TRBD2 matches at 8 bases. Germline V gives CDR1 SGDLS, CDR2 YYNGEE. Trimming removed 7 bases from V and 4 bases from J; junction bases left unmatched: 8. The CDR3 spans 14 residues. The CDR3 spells CASARTSGSDTQYF. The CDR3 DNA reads TGTGCCAGCGCACGAACTAGCGGTTCAGATACGCAGTATTTT.

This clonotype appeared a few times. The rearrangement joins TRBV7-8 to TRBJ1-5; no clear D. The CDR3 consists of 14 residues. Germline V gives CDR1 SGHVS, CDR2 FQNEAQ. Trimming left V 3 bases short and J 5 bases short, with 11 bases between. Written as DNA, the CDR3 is TGTGCCAGCAGCTTCCGGGATGGGGATCAGCCCCAGCATTTT. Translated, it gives CASSFRDGDQPQHF.

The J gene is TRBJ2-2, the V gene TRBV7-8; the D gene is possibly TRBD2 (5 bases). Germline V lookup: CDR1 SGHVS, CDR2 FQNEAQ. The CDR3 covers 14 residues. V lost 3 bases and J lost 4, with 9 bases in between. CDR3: CASSFGKATGELFF. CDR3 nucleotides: TGTGCCAGCAGCTTCGGGAAAGCCACCGGGGAGCTGTTTTTT.

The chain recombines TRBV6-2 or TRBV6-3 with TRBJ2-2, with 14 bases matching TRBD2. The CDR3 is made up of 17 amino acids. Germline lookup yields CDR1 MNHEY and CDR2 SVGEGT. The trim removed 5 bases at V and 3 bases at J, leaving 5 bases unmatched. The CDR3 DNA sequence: TGTGCCAGCAGTCAGGGACTAGCGGGAGTTCACACCGGGGAGCTGTTTTTT. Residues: CASSQGLAGVHTGELFF.